The clone carrying this T cell receptor (beta chain) has a handful of counts. The sample comes from a study of blood T cell repertoires in COVID-19. Whole-study context: PBMCs, B-cell-depleted T cells, or T cells provided the cDNA or gDNA that made up the material.

Germline CDR1 and CDR2: LGHNA and YSLEER. V lost 1 base to trimming and J lost 1 base, with 9 bases between them. The CDR3 covers 15 residues. Authors' methods: How many nucleated cells were present was estimated from reference gene primer amplification. The protocol was immunoSEQ multiplex PCR, while the TCRdb copy is restricted to in-frame clones and leaves out a portion. The D gene and trimming were derived from the DNA, and the V and J assignments and clone size from that table. The sample lists roughly 38,000 clones, approximately 81% seen once, with 29% in the top ten. The source of this sequence is a man older than 75 with active or convalescent COVID-19. This chain connects TRBV4-3 to TRBJ2-3; possible D gene TRBD2, 6 bases. The sample comprised peripheral blood. The CDR3 region has the DNA TGCGCCAGCAGCCAAGGGGCTAGCGGCACAGATACGCAGTATTTT. This codes for CASSQGASGTDTQYF.